This TCR beta chain was sequenced during a study of shared clonotypes between healthy human individuals. Study context: Donors had three CD4 naive, three CD4 memory, two CD8 naive and one CD8 memory plate apiece. Study observations and caveats: Sequencing depth was expected to affect clonotype sharing among donors.

A remark on this clone: Its antigen is not known.

The method was immunoSEQ multiplex PCR; TCRdb's version includes in-frame clones alone and lacks a portion of them. This sample carries about 600,000 clones, about 96% of them seen once, and the ten largest clones take approximately 0.057%. The CDR3 is 15 amino acids. The chain is built from TRBV1 and TRBJ1-4; the table names TRBD1, a call not compared with the DNA. TRBV1 is designated a pseudogene. The source of this sequence is a young woman in good health. Material: naive CD4+ T cells sorted from blood. Subset indicated: CD45RA+ positively selected. For the CDR3, the DNA is TGCACCAGCAGCCAACCTGACAGACATAATGAAAAACTGTTTTTT. Translating gives CTSSQPDRHNEKLFF.